Detailed here is one T cell receptor beta chain. The V gene end was trimmed by 9 bases and the J gene end by 1 base; junction bases not matched to a gene: 12. The germline CDR1 and CDR2 sequences are SGHVS and FNYEAQ. The CDR3 is 16 residues long. These data originate in a study of sequential checkpoint blockade in melanoma. This table comes from immunoSEQ multiplex PCR, and its TCRdb copy is limited to in-frame clones, with some not included. The data show around 20,000 clones, approximately 58% seen once. Specified treatment: randomized to nivolumab then ipilimumab (arm A) or the reverse (arm B). Live CD3+CD8+ CD19− CD56− cells were sorted from PBMCs.

The receptor comes from a human donor with melanoma. Sample: CD8+ T cells sorted from blood (inferred from file names), taken from a patient given nivolumab and ipilimumab in sequence. J is TRBJ2-1 and V is TRBV7-6, with 7 positions matching TRBD1. CDR3 region: CASARSPGQSYNEQFF. In DNA form, the CDR3 reads TGTGCCAGTGCTAGATCACCGGGACAGTCCTACAATGAGCAGTTCTTC.